The clone carrying this TCR beta chain has just a few counts. Antigen specificity is unknown. These data originate in a study of cytomegalovirus exposure and HLA in healthy donors. Findings and limits, study-wide: Later work found most CMV-associated TCR beta chains apparently HLA-restricted. Earlier results showed most TCR beta V segments being productive about 87% or about 30% of the time.

The PCR used 60 Vbeta and 13 Jbeta primers. Clones were read by immunoSEQ multiplex PCR, and TCRdb kept only the in-frame ones, dropping some. Here the sample spans 140,000 or so clones, approximately 80% being singletons. Germline-derived CDR1 and CDR2 are MDHEN and SYDVKM. Unmatched junction bases numbered 5, after V lost 6 bases and J lost 7 bases. The CDR3 has 15 amino acids. The V and J genes are TRBV28 and TRBJ2-1; 14 bases line up with TRBD2. Sample: PBMCs. The sequence came from a man aged 40-49 years in good health and CMV-seronegative. Here the CDR3 reads CASRSGLAGENEQFF. The CDR3 bases are TGTGCCAGCAGGTCGGGACTAGCGGGAGAAAATGAGCAGTTCTTC.